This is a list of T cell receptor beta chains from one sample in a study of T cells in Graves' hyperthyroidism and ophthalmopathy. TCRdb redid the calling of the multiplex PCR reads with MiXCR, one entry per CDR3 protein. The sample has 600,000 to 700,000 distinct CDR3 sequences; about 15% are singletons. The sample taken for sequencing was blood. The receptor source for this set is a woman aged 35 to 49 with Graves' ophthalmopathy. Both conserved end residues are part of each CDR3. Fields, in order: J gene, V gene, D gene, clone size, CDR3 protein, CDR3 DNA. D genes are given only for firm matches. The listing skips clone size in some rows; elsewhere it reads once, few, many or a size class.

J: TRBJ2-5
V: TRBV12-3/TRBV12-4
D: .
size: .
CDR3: CASSLARRVGVLETQYF
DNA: TGTGCCAGCAGTTTAGCGCGTCGGGTAGGAGTCTTGGAGACCCAGTACTTC

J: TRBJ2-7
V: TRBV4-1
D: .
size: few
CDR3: CASSQGHGPGTEQYF
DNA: TGCGCCAGCAGCCAAGGCCACGGCCCCGGAACCGAGCAGTACTTC

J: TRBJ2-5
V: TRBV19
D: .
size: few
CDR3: CASSKLVQETQYF
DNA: TGTGCCAGTAGTAAGCTAGTGCAAGAGACCCAGTACTTC

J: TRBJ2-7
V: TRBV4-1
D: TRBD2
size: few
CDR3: CASSLPGLAGAEQYF
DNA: TGCGCCAGCAGCCTTCCAGGACTAGCGGGAGCCGAGCAGTACTTC

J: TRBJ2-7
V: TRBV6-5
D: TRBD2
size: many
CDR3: CASSFRGGYEQYF
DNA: TGTGCCAGCAGTTTTCGCGGGGGATACGAGCAGTACTTC

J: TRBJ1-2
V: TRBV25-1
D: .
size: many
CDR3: CASSDLDGINYGYTF
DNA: TGTGCCAGCAGTGATTTGGACGGAATTAACTATGGCTACACCTTC

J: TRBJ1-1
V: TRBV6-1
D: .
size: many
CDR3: CASSPGPTNTEAFF
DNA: TGTGCCAGCAGCCCAGGGCCCACGAACACTGAAGCTTTCTTT

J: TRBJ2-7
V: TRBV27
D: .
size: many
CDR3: CASSPGVAVSSYEQYF
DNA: TGTGCCAGCAGCCCCGGGGTAGCGGTGAGCTCCTACGAGCAGTACTTC

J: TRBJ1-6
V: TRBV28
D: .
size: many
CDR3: CASKQGNLALHF
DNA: TGTGCCAGCAAACAGGGTAATTTGGCCCTCCACTTT

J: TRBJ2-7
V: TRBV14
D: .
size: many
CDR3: CASSQEGGGPLYEQYF
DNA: TGTGCCAGCAGCCAAGAAGGTGGAGGCCCCCTCTACGAGCAGTACTTC

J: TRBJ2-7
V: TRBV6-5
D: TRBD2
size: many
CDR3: CASSNRGLAGYEQYF
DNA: TGTGCCAGCAGTAACAGGGGACTAGCGGGGTACGAGCAGTACTTC

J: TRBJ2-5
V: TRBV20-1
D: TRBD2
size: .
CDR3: CSARRRELGTQYF
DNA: TGCAGTGCTAGAAGGCGGGAGTTGGGAACCCAGTACTTC

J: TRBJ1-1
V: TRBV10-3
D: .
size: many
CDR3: CAISTGGAEAFF
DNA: TGTGCCATCAGCACTGGGGGGGCTGAAGCTTTCTTT

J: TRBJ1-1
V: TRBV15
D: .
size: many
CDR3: CATSRDLRVTEAFF
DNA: TGTGCCACCAGCAGAGATCTTCGGGTCACTGAAGCTTTCTTT

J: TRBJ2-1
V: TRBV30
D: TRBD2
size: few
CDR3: CAWSGLASVVEQFF
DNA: TGTGCCTGGAGCGGACTAGCGTCGGTGGTTGAGCAGTTCTTC

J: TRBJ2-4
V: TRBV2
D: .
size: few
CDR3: CASSVEWGYLSAKNIQYF
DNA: TGTGCCAGCAGCGTGGAGTGGGGATACTTGTCGGCCAAAAACATTCAGTACTTC

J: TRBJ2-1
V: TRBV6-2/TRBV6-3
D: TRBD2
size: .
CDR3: CASSTRLAGSSYNEQFF
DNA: TGTGCCAGCAGTACTAGATTAGCGGGATCCTCCTACAATGAGCAGTTCTTC

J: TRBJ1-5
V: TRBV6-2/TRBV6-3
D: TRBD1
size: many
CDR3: CASSLTGGPYSNQPQHF
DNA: TGTGCCAGCAGTTTAACAGGGGGTCCTTATAGCAATCAGCCCCAGCATTTT

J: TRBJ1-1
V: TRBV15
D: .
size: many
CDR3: CATSRELNAEAFF
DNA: TGTGCCACCAGCAGAGAACTAAATGCTGAAGCTTTCTTT

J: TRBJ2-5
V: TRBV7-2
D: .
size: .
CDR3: CAIGPNQETQYF
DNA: TGTGCCATAGGACCTAACCAAGAGACCCAGTACTTC

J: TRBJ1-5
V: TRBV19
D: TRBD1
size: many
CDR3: CASSIRTGTANQPQHF
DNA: TGTGCCAGTAGTATCCGAACCGGGACAGCAAATCAGCCCCAGCATTTT

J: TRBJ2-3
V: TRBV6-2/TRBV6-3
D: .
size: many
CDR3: CASRLSVKDTQYF
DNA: TGTGCCAGCAGGCTCTCCGTGAAAGATACGCAGTATTTT

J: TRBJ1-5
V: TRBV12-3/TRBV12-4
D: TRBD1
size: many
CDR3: CASSPGQGASGNQPQHF
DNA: TGTGCCAGCAGTCCGGGACAGGGGGCGTCCGGCAATCAGCCCCAGCATTTT

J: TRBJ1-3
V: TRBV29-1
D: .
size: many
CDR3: CSARGQSLSGNTIYF
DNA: TGCAGCGCCCGGGGACAATCTCTCTCTGGAAACACCATATATTTT

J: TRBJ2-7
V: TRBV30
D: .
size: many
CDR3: CAWSGPAYEQYF
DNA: TGTGCCTGGAGTGGACCCGCCTACGAGCAGTACTTC

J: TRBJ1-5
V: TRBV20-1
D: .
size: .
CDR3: CSARGGISNQPQHF
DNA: TGCAGTGCTCGGGGGGGTATAAGCAATCAGCCCCAGCATTTT

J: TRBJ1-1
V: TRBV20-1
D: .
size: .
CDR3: CSATSTGVNTEAFF
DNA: TGCAGTGCTACCTCAACCGGGGTGAACACTGAAGCTTTCTTT

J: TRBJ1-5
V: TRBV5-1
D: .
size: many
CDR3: CASSLRGGRQPQHF
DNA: TGCGCCAGCAGCCTCCGGGGGGGCCGTCAGCCCCAGCATTTT

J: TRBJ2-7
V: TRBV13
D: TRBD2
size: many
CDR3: CASSLRASGATEQYF
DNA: TGTGCCAGCAGCTTAAGGGCTAGCGGGGCTACCGAGCAGTACTTC

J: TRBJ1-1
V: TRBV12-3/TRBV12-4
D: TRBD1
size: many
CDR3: CASSGQHRGQRTEAFF
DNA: TGTGCCAGCAGCGGACAACACAGGGGGCAGAGGACTGAAGCTTTCTTT

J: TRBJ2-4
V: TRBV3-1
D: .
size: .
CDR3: CASSQELGGSAKNIQYF
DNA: TGTGCCAGCAGCCAAGAACTAGGGGGGTCAGCCAAAAACATTCAGTACTTC

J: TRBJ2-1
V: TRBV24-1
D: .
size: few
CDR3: CATSDRDNEQFF
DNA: TGTGCCACCAGTGACAGGGACAATGAGCAGTTCTTC

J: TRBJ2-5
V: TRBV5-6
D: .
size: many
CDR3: CASSLGRSEETQYF
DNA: TGTGCCAGCAGCTTGGGCAGGTCGGAAGAGACCCAGTACTTC

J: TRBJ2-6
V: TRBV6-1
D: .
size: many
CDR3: CASSEARHVYSGANVLTF
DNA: TGTGCCAGCAGTGAAGCGCGGCACGTCTACTCTGGGGCCAACGTCCTGACTTTC

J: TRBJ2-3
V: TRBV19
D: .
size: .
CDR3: CASSIARATDTQYF
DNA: TGTGCCAGTAGTATCGCACGCGCGACAGATACGCAGTATTTT

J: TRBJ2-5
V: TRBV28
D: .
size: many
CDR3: CASSSGWKTQYF
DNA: TGTGCCAGCAGTAGCGGGTGGAAGACCCAGTACTTC

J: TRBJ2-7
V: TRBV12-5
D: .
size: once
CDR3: CASGAFSGVGHEQYF
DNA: TGTGCTAGTGGGGCCTTTAGTGGAGTCGGCCACGAGCAGTACTTC

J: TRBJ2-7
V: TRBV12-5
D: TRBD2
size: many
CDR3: CASGPGLAGGLLSYEQYF
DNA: TGTGCTAGTGGTCCGGGACTAGCGGGAGGGCTTCTCTCCTACGAGCAGTACTTC

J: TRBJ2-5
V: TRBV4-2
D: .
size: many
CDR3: CASSPGPPQETQYF
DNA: TGTGCCAGCAGCCCCGGACCCCCCCAAGAGACCCAGTACTTC

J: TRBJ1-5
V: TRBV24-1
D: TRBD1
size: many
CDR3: CATSKGQGSNQPQHF
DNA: TGTGCCACCAGTAAGGGACAGGGGAGCAATCAGCCCCAGCATTTT

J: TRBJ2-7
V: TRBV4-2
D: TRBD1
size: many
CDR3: CASSQGDRDYEQYF
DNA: TGTGCCAGCAGCCAAGGGGACAGAGACTACGAGCAGTACTTC

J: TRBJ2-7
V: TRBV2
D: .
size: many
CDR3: CASSASDLAYEQYF
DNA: TGTGCCAGCAGCGCTAGCGATTTGGCCTACGAGCAGTACTTC

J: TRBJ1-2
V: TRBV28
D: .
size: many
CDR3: CASRLWDTRANYGYTF
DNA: TGTGCCAGCCGCCTGTGGGACACCCGAGCTAACTATGGCTACACCTTC

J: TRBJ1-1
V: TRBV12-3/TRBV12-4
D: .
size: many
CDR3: CASSLGGVPPRNTEAFF
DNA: TGTGCCAGCAGTTTAGGAGGAGTACCACCTCGGAACACTGAAGCTTTCTTT

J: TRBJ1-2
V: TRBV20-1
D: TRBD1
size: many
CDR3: CSVPGQGYGYTF
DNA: TGCAGTGTTCCGGGACAGGGCTATGGCTACACCTTC

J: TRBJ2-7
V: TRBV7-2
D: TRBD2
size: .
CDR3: CASSSAWTSGSIYEQYF
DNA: TGTGCCAGCAGCTCAGCATGGACTAGCGGGAGTATCTACGAGCAGTACTTC

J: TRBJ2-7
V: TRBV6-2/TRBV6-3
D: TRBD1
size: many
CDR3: CASSRQGRSYEQYF
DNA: TGTGCCAGCAGCAGACAGGGAAGATCCTACGAGCAGTACTTC

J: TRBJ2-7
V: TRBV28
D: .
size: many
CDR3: CASSLFRYEQYF
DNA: TGTGCCAGCAGTTTATTCCGCTACGAGCAGTACTTC

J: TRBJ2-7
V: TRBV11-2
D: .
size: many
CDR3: CASSRLQGTYEQYF
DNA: TGTGCCAGCAGTCGCCTTCAGGGCACCTACGAGCAGTACTTC